These T cell receptor beta chains were read from a single sample in a study of cytotoxic CD8 clonotypes in ibrutinib-treated CLL. The assay was immunoSEQ multiplex PCR, and TCRdb's table has in-frame clones only and misses some. Of more than 110,000 clones listed, 80% to 95% were seen once; the top ten hold about a tenth. The specimen comprised PBMCs, sampled after 12 months of ibrutinib treatment. These receptors all stem from a human donor with chronic lymphocytic leukemia. The CDR3 runs from the conserved cysteine through the conserved F or W. The D gene is left open where the match is weak. Some rows have no size entry. The others give once, few or many, or a class for an expanded clone.

D: TRBD2; V: TRBV4-2; J: TRBJ2-2; size: -; CDR3: CASSRPLAGANTGELFF; DNA: TGTGCCAGCAGCCGACCTCTAGCGGGGGCGAACACCGGGGAGCTGTTTTTT
D: -; V: TRBV9; J: TRBJ1-1; size: -; CDR3: CASSGLGGVGTEAFF; DNA: TGTGCCAGCAGCGGCTTAGGGGGGGTAGGCACTGAAGCTTTCTTT
D: -; V: TRBV7-2; J: TRBJ2-5; size: once; CDR3: CASSRTSKETQYF; DNA: TGTGCCAGCAGCAGGACCTCTAAGGAGACCCAGTACTTC
D: -; V: TRBV28; J: TRBJ2-1; size: -; CDR3: CASSSNNEQFF; DNA: TGTGCCAGCAGTTCGAACAATGAGCAGTTCTTC
D: -; V: TRBV29-1; J: TRBJ1-2; size: -; CDR3: CSAGGSPGGYTF; DNA: TGCAGCGCCGGGGGTTCACCGGGTGGCTACACCTTC
D: -; V: TRBV6-5; J: TRBJ1-3; size: -; CDR3: CASSYSDSSGNTIYF; DNA: TGTGCCAGCAGTTACTCGGACAGCTCTGGAAACACCATATATTTT
D: -; V: TRBV7-3; J: TRBJ2-2; size: -; CDR3: CASSLRPREELFF; DNA: TGTGCCAGCAGCTTACGGCCGCGCGAGGAGCTGTTTTTT
D: -; V: TRBV5-3; J: TRBJ1-2; size: -; CDR3: CARSHRGGGLANYGYTF; DNA: TGTGCCAGAAGCCATAGGGGGGGCGGCCTAGCTAACTATGGCTACACCTTC
D: -; V: TRBV28; J: TRBJ2-4; size: -; CDR3: CASSTQRRDIQYF; DNA: TGTGCCAGCAGCACTCAACGGCGGGACATTCAGTACTTC
D: -; V: TRBV27; J: TRBJ2-5; size: -; CDR3: CASRRYPELIETQYF; DNA: TGTGCCAGCAGACGCTACCCCGAACTGATAGAGACCCAGTACTTC
D: -; V: TRBV19; J: TRBJ1-2; size: once; CDR3: CASSIGAGGYTF; DNA: TGTGCCAGTAGTATCGGAGCAGGTGGCTACACCTTC
D: -; V: TRBV27; J: TRBJ2-7; size: -; CDR3: CASTPGTGAYEQYF; DNA: TGTGCCAGTACCCCCGGGACGGGAGCCTACGAGCAGTACTTC
D: TRBD1; V: TRBV2; J: TRBJ2-5; size: -; CDR3: CASRWGQMETQYF; DNA: TGTGCCAGCCGATGGGGACAGATGGAGACCCAGTACTTC
D: TRBD2; V: TRBV2; J: TRBJ2-1; size: -; CDR3: CASSVLAGNNEQFF; DNA: TGTGCCAGCAGTGTACTAGCGGGGAATAATGAGCAGTTCTTC
D: -; V: TRBV6-6; J: TRBJ1-3; size: -; CDR3: CASSYGAGVHF; DNA: TGTGCCAGCAGTTACGGGGCAGGGGTACATTTT
D: -; V: TRBV27; J: TRBJ2-1; size: -; CDR3: CASSLSAETSKFF; DNA: TGTGCCAGCAGTTTATCGGCGGAGACTAGTAAGTTCTTC
D: TRBD1; V: TRBV13; J: TRBJ1-1; size: -; CDR3: CASSLVGAQGASAEAFF; DNA: TGTGCCAGCAGCTTAGTAGGGGCACAGGGGGCTAGCGCTGAAGCTTTCTTT
D: -; V: TRBV12-5; J: TRBJ2-5; size: -; CDR3: CASGFGQTQYF; DNA: TGTGCTAGTGGTTTCGGCCAGACCCAGTACTTC
D: TRBD1; V: TRBV9; J: TRBJ1-4; size: -; CDR3: CASSPGQGNEKLFF; DNA: TGTGCCAGCAGCCCGGGACAGGGAAATGAAAAACTGTTTTTT
D: TRBD2; V: TRBV13; J: TRBJ2-2; size: -; CDR3: CASSRAGGKSTGELFF; DNA: TGTGCCAGCAGTCGAGCGGGAGGGAAGTCGACCGGGGAGCTGTTTTTT
D: -; V: TRBV7-2; J: TRBJ2-7; size: -; CDR3: CASRGPGTLLPEQYF; DNA: TGTGCCAGCAGAGGTCCAGGGACCCTCCTACCCGAGCAGTACTTC
D: TRBD1; V: TRBV5-1; J: TRBJ2-7; size: -; CDR3: CASSLEQGSSYEQYF; DNA: TGCGCCAGCAGCTTGGAACAGGGGAGCTCCTACGAGCAGTACTTC
D: TRBD1; V: TRBV18; J: TRBJ1-5; size: -; CDR3: CASSPTGGQQPQHF; DNA: TGTGCCAGCTCACCGACAGGGGGCCAACAGCCCCAGCATTTT
D: -; V: TRBV11-2; J: TRBJ2-7; size: -; CDR3: CASSVGQGYEQYF; DNA: TGTGCCAGCAGCGTGGGTCAGGGTTACGAGCAGTACTTC
D: TRBD1; V: TRBV18; J: TRBJ1-2; size: -; CDR3: CASSGRDISTGEGYTF; DNA: TGTGCCAGCTCTGGACGGGACATCTCCACAGGGGAAGGCTACACCTTC
D: -; V: TRBV10-2; J: TRBJ2-7; size: -; CDR3: CASFGREREQYF; DNA: TGCGCCAGCTTTGGACGGGAGCGAGAGCAGTACTTC
D: TRBD1; V: TRBV7-9; J: TRBJ1-1; size: -; CDR3: CASSLSPPDREGRTEAFF; DNA: TGTGCCAGCAGCTTATCCCCCCCGGACAGGGAAGGACGCACTGAAGCTTTCTTT
D: -; V: TRBV4-2; J: TRBJ1-5; size: -; CDR3: CASSQLQGDNQPQHF; DNA: TGTGCCAGCAGCCAACTACAGGGAGACAATCAGCCCCAGCATTTT
D: TRBD1; V: TRBV28; J: TRBJ2-5; size: once; CDR3: CASSLSPRTGGSITGTQYF; DNA: TGTGCCAGCAGTTTATCTCCACGGACAGGGGGCTCCATTACCGGGACCCAGTACTTC
D: -; V: TRBV19; J: TRBJ2-7; size: -; CDR3: CASSIGPNGAYEQYF; DNA: TGTGCCAGTAGTATAGGGCCCAATGGGGCCTACGAGCAGTACTTC
D: TRBD2; V: TRBV5-1; J: TRBJ2-7; size: -; CDR3: CASSVDQRDPYEQYF; DNA: TGCGCCAGCAGCGTTGATCAGCGGGACCCCTACGAGCAGTACTTC
D: TRBD2; V: TRBV11-3; J: TRBJ2-1; size: once; CDR3: CASSPRTSGRYNEQFF; DNA: TGTGCCAGCAGCCCAAGGACTAGCGGGAGGTACAATGAGCAGTTCTTC
D: -; V: TRBV20-1; J: TRBJ1-2; size: once; CDR3: CSASRDDGYTF; DNA: TGCAGTGCTAGTCGTGACGATGGCTACACCTTC
D: -; V: TRBV7-9; J: TRBJ1-2; size: -; CDR3: CASSLEFKFGYTF; DNA: TGTGCCAGCAGCTTAGAATTTAAGTTTGGCTACACCTTC
D: -; V: TRBV28; J: TRBJ1-3; size: -; CDR3: CASGYDSGNTIYF; DNA: TGTGCCAGTGGCTATGACTCTGGAAACACCATATATTTT
D: -; V: TRBV7-9; J: TRBJ2-7; size: -; CDR3: CASSRNTYEQYF; DNA: TGTGCCAGCAGCAGAAACACCTACGAGCAGTACTTC
D: -; V: TRBV21-1; J: TRBJ2-7; size: -; CDR3: CASRATSGNYEQYF; DNA: TGTGCCAGCAGGGCGACTAGCGGGAACTACGAGCAGTACTTC
D: -; V: TRBV30; J: TRBJ1-2; size: -; CDR3: CAWSVGVVLNYGYTF; DNA: TGTGCCTGGAGTGTAGGGGTTGTCTTGAACTATGGCTACACCTTC
D: -; V: TRBV29-1; J: TRBJ1-2; size: -; CDR3: CSVEFGGYGYTF; DNA: TGCAGCGTTGAATTCGGGGGATATGGCTACACCTTC
D: TRBD2; V: TRBV27; J: TRBJ2-7; size: -; CDR3: CASSLRGETYEQYF; DNA: TGTGCCAGCAGTTTACGGGGGGAGACCTACGAGCAGTACTTC
D: -; V: TRBV11-3; J: TRBJ2-7; size: once; CDR3: CASSLWTATYEQYF; DNA: TGTGCCAGCAGCTTATGGACAGCCACCTACGAGCAGTACTTC
D: -; V: TRBV4-1; J: TRBJ1-1; size: -; CDR3: CASSQDGGDWGTEAFF; DNA: TGCGCCAGCAGCCAAGACGGGGGAGATTGGGGCACTGAAGCTTTCTTT